This section outlines one T cell receptor beta chain sequence together with its context. The repertoire was sequenced with immunoSEQ multiplex PCR; TCRdb's copy has only in-frame clones and lacks some. This sample has some 1,600,000 clones, with approximately 98% found just once. The data were taken from a study of shared clonotypes between healthy human individuals. The specimen sequenced was naive CD4+ T cells sorted from blood. The sample's subset: CD45RA+ positively selected. This sequence originates from a man younger than 40 in good health.

For the CDR3, the DNA is TGTGCCAGCAGCTTACCAGGGGTAGAAGGCTACACCTTC. Amino acid sequence: CASSLPGVEGYTF. V is TRBV7-6 and J is TRBJ1-2, with a weak D call TRBD1 (6 bases). CDR1 and CDR2 from the germline V gene are SGHVS and FNYEAQ. V lost 2 bases and J lost 8, with 12 bases in between. The length of the CDR3 is 13 residues.